Below are 26 T cell receptor beta chains sequenced from a single sample in a study of shared clonotypes between healthy human individuals. Here immunoSEQ multiplex PCR was the method, and the copy in TCRdb shows in-frame clones only, minus some. Among fewer than 700,000 clones listed, roughly four fifths were seen once. The specimen sequenced was PBMCs. Receptor source: a woman between 35 and 50 years old in good health. Some clones in this sample may be carry-over from other donors' samples.

The rearrangement joins TRBV27 to TRBJ2-3; tentative D call: TRBD2 (5 bases). Per the germline V gene, CDR1 is MNHEY and CDR2 is SMNVEV (reference sequence). This CDR3 has 14 amino acids. V was trimmed by 10 bases and J by 0 bases, leaving 14 bases between them. The CDR3 nucleotides are TGTGCCACATTGCCAGAGCGGAGCACAGATACGCAGTATTTT. This gives the protein CATLPERSTDTQYF.

J is TRBJ1-2 and V is TRBV4-3, with D tentatively TRBD1 (6 bases). V lost 3 bases and J lost 7, with 15 bases in between. Germline V CDR1 and CDR2: LGHNA, YSLEER. The CDR3 totals 14 residues. As DNA, the CDR3 is TGCGCCAGCAGCCATCACAGGGAGGGCTCTGGCTACACCTTC. It yields the protein CASSHHREGSGYTF.

V and J are TRBV19 and TRBJ1-1; 8 nucleotides line up with TRBD1. Per germline, CDR1 LNHDA and CDR2 SQIVND (reference sequence). Trimming at V came to 5 bases and at J to 6 bases, leaving 8 bases not matched to a gene. The CDR3 runs to 14 residues. The CDR3 loop reads CASSPRTGRAEAFF. The CDR3 DNA sequence: TGTGCCAGTAGTCCCCGGACAGGGCGGGCTGAAGCTTTCTTT.

The chain links TRBV11-2 to TRBJ2-3; 12 nucleotides align to TRBD2. Germline CDR1 reads SGHAT; CDR2 reads FQNNGV. With V trimmed by 5 bases and J by 0 bases, 3 bases remained unmatched. CDR3 length: 16 amino acids. The CDR3 sequence: CASSIGLAGSTDTQYF. CDR3 bases: TGTGCCAGCAGCATAGGACTAGCGGGAAGCACAGATACGCAGTATTTT.

The CDR3 is CASIKGTVTTGELFF. The CDR3 DNA reads as TGTGCCAGCATCAAAGGGACAGTTACCACCGGGGAGCTGTTTTTT. The chain carries TRBV7-9 and TRBJ2-2; 7 bases line up with TRBD1. CDR1 is SEHNR and CDR2 is FQNEAQ in the germline V gene (reference sequence). The CDR3 totals 15 residues. With V trimmed by 7 bases and J by 4 bases, 9 bases remained unmatched.

This clone was seen just once. The chain has TRBV7-2 and TRBJ2-5; 7 bases align to TRBD1. There are 14 residues in the CDR3. Germline CDR1 SGHTA, CDR2 FQGNSA. Unmatched junction bases numbered 5, after V lost 5 bases and J lost 2 bases. The CDR3 DNA reads as TGTGCCAGCAGCCCGAGGGACAGACAAGAGACCCAGTACTTC. As protein: CASSPRDRQETQYF.

This clone was seen more than once but under ten times. The chain combines TRBV5-1 with TRBJ2-3; possibly TRBD2 for D (6 bases). Germline V lookup: CDR1 SGHRS, CDR2 YFSETQ. Trimming pared 1 base from V and 2 bases from J, leaving 11 bases between. There are 15 residues in the CDR3. CDR3 in DNA: TGCGCCAGCAGCTTGTCTAGCGTGGCCACAGATACGCAGTATTTT. As protein: CASSLSSVATDTQYF.

This clone was detected ten times or more. The V gene is TRBV2, the J gene TRBJ2-3; D remains unclear. Per germline, CDR1 SNHLY and CDR2 FYNNEI. Trimming left V 2 bases short and J 5 bases short, with 11 bases between. The CDR3 has 14 residues. This CDR3 reads CASSERVLGDTQYF. The CDR3 nucleotides are TGTGCCAGCAGTGAAAGGGTTTTGGGAGATACGCAGTATTTT.

This chain links TRBV27 with TRBJ2-7; maybe TRBD2 (6 bases). In germline, CDR1 is MNHEY, CDR2 SMNVEV (reference sequence). V was shortened by 0 bases and J by 2 bases, with 11 bases between the two germline ends. The CDR3 is 15 residues long. The CDR3 sequence is CASSLSASDPYEQYF. The CDR3 region has the DNA TGTGCCAGCAGTTTATCGGCTAGCGACCCCTACGAGCAGTACTTC.

This rearrangement joins TRBV10-1 to TRBJ2-7; TRBD1 is a possible D gene (5 bases). With 0 bases removed from V and 0 bases from J, the gap between germline ends came to 9 bases. Germline V CDR1 and CDR2: WNHNN, SYGVQD (reference sequence). CDR3 length: 15 residues. CDR3 loop: CASSESGRRSYEQYF. The DNA for the CDR3 is TGCGCCAGCAGTGAGTCGGGGCGCCGCTCCTACGAGCAGTACTTC.

V gene TRBV11-1 combines with J gene TRBJ1-1; a possible D gene is TRBD1 (6 bases). The CDR3 extends over 16 amino acids. CDR1 is SGHAT and CDR2 is FQDESV in the germline V gene (reference sequence). V lost 6 bases and J lost 7, with 24 bases in between. The CDR3 is CASRPGQGTGTYEAFF. Here the CDR3 DNA reads TGTGCCAGCAGACCCGGACAAGGAACAGGGACCTATGAAGCTTTCTTT.

This clone occurred a few times. The chain recombines TRBV7-9 with TRBJ1-1; no firm D call. The germline gives CDR1 SEHNR, CDR2 FQNEAQ (reference sequence). V lost 0 bases and J 0 bases, leaving 8 bases between the germline ends. This CDR3 region has 15 residues. The CDR3 coding sequence is TGTGCCAGCAGCTTAGCTTCCGGGTTGAACACTGAAGCTTTCTTT. Encoded protein: CASSLASGLNTEAFF.

The chain recombines TRBV10-2 with TRBJ1-1; TRBD1 matches 7 bases. Germline V CDR1 and CDR2: WSHSY, SAAADI. The CDR3 totals 14 residues. The ends lost 5 bases at V and 5 bases at J; junction bases unmatched: 8. The CDR3 region is CASSKNRGETEAFF. CDR3 bases: TGCGCCAGCAGTAAAAACAGGGGAGAAACTGAAGCTTTCTTT.

The chain carries TRBV15 and TRBJ2-7; maybe TRBD2 (6 bases). The CDR3 is 15 amino acids. The germline gives CDR1 LNHNV, CDR2 YYDKDF (reference sequence). The germline V and J ends were trimmed by 5 bases and 2 bases, with 16 bases remaining between them. The DNA of the CDR3 is TGTGCCACCAGCCGGGCGCAGAGCGGGCCCTACGAGCAGTACTTC. Translating it yields CATSRAQSGPYEQYF.

The V call is TRBV6-5, the J call TRBJ2-7; 9 bases are a match to TRBD2. V was pared by 2 bases and J by 4 bases, with 9 bases of the junction left unmatched. This CDR3 has 16 residues. Germline values: CDR1 MNHEY, CDR2 SVGAGI. In DNA, the CDR3 is TGTGCCAGCAGTTACCAGAGGGCTAGCGGGATATACGAGCAGTACTTC. Its translation: CASSYQRASGIYEQYF.

The chain has TRBV5-1 and TRBJ2-7, with 7 bases matching TRBD1. The CDR3 loop spans 15 amino acids. CDR1 is SGHRS and CDR2 is YFSETQ in the germline V gene. Losses at the gene ends were 3 bases for V and 5 bases for J; bases not matched to a gene: 11. The CDR3, as DNA: TGCGCCAGCAGCTCCGGACAGGAAGGACTTGACGAGCAGTACTTC. Translated: CASSSGQEGLDEQYF. Full variable domain (missing parts from reference TRBV5-1 and TRBJ2-7): KAGVTQTPRYLIKTRGQQVTLSCSPISGHRSVSWYQQTPGQGLQFLFEYFSETQRNKGNFPGRFSGRQFSNSRSEMNVSTLELGDSALYLCASSSGQEGLDEQYFGPGTRLTVT.

The V call is TRBV15, the J call TRBJ2-7; 14 bases map to TRBD2. Losses at the gene ends were 3 bases for V and 6 bases for J; bases not matched to a gene: 7. The CDR3 contains 16 residues. Germline V CDR1 and CDR2: LNHNV, YYDKDF (reference sequence). The DNA for the CDR3 is TGTGCCACCAGCAGGGACCCGGGACTAGCGGGAGCCGAGCAGTACTTC. This gives the protein CATSRDPGLAGAEQYF.

The chain recombines TRBV5-4 with TRBJ2-7, with 7 nucleotides matching TRBD2. CDR3 length equals 18 residues. J lost 4 bases, V lost 4 bases, and 20 bases had no gene match. The germline V gene has CDR1 SGHNT and CDR2 YYREEE (reference sequence). The CDR3 is CASSPSLAGGTIRYEQYF. CDR3 sequence (DNA): TGTGCCAGCAGCCCCTCCCTGGCGGGTGGGACTATAAGGTACGAGCAGTACTTC.

This clone was recorded only once. This may come from a read error, since a much larger clone is one base off. The gene calls are TRBV10-3 and TRBJ1-3, with a weak D call TRBD1 (6 bases). The CDR3 is 13 amino acids. Trimming pared 8 bases from V and 2 bases from J, leaving 10 bases between. Germline CDR1 is ENHRY and CDR2 is SYGVKD. CDR3 sequence reads: CAIGGGTGNTIYF. The CDR3 nucleotides read TGTGCCATCGGGGGCGGGACTGGAAACACCATATATTTT.

The genes are TRBV28 and TRBJ2-2; TRBD2 matches at 9 bases. Germline values: CDR1 MDHEN, CDR2 SYDVKM. The CDR3 has 15 amino acids. The V and J ends lost 7 bases and 5 bases, in that order; junction bases with no gene match: 8. The CDR3 sequence is CASISLAGNTGELFF. In DNA form, the CDR3 reads TGTGCCAGCATCTCTCTAGCGGGGAATACCGGGGAGCTGTTTTTT.

This clone was detected only once. V usage is TRBV5-1 and J usage is TRBJ1-1; 9 nucleotides line up with TRBD1. The J segment lost 4 bases and the V segment lost 4 bases, leaving 2 bases of the junction unmatched. This CDR3 region has 13 residues. The germline CDR1 and CDR2 sequences are SGHRS and YFSETQ. The CDR3 bases are TGCGCCAGCAGCGCGACAGGGGGCACTGAAGCTTTCTTT. The encoded protein is CASSATGGTEAFF. Full variable domain (rest looked up from reference TRBV5-1 and TRBJ1-1): KAGVTQTPRYLIKTRGQQVTLSCSPISGHRSVSWYQQTPGQGLQFLFEYFSETQRNKGNFPGRFSGRQFSNSRSEMNVSTLELGDSALYLCASSATGGTEAFFGQGTRLTVV.

The V and J genes are TRBV29-1 and TRBJ1-1; D possibly corresponds to TRBD1 (5 bases). Germline CDR1 SQVTM, CDR2 ANQGSEA. The CDR3 is 11 amino acids. With 7 bases removed from V and 13 bases from J, the gap between germline ends came to 19 bases. CDR3 amino acids: CSDRTGKRGFF. The CDR3 DNA sequence: TGCAGCGACAGGACGGGAAAAAGGGGTTTCTTT.

J is TRBJ2-1 and V is TRBV7-3, with D uncertain. This CDR3 has 17 amino acids. Trimming cost V 5 bases and J 0 bases, with 17 bases left between them. CDR1 and CDR2 (germline): SGHTA, FQGTGA. The CDR3 nucleotides read TGTGCCAGCAGCCCCGGTTCCCTTGCGGACTCCTACAATGAGCAGTTCTTC. Translating it yields CASSPGSLADSYNEQFF.

The rearrangement links TRBV28 to TRBJ2-5; D might be TRBD1 (5 bases). The CDR3 runs 16 residues. Trimming shortened V by 6 bases and J by 0 bases, and 17 bases separated the two germline ends. Germline V gene sequence: CDR1 MDHEN, CDR2 SYDVKM. DNA of the CDR3: TGTGCCAGCAGGTCCAGGGTCAGGGATTACCAAGAGACCCAGTACTTC. It yields the protein CASRSRVRDYQETQYF. The whole variable domain, filled in from reference TRBV28 and TRBJ2-5, reads DVKVTQSSRYLVKRTGEKVFLECVQDMDHENMFWYRQDPGLGLRLIYFSYDVKMKEKGDIPEGYSVSREKKERFSLILESASTNQTSMYLCASRSRVRDYQETQYFGPGTRLLVL.

This clone was counted only a few times. The chain joins TRBV25-1 to TRBJ1-5; maybe TRBD1 (5 bases). Looked up from germline, CDR1 is MGHDK and CDR2 is SYGVNS. V was shortened by 4 bases and J by 4 bases, with 20 bases between the two germline ends. The CDR3 has 17 residues. DNA for the CDR3: TGTGCCAGCAGTGGGGGCTCGTTGGGGGACGCGAATCAGCCCCAGCATTTT. Its translation: CASSGGSLGDANQPQHF.

The chain recombines TRBV4-1 with TRBJ1-4; D is unclear. The length of the CDR3 is 17 residues. Germline CDR1 is MGHRA and CDR2 is YSYEKL. V was pared by 0 bases and J by 0 bases, with 11 bases between. Here the CDR3 reads CASSQDFSGATNEKLFF. Here the CDR3 DNA reads TGCGCCAGCAGCCAAGATTTTAGCGGTGCAACTAATGAAAAACTGTTTTTT.